Presented here are 32 T cell receptor beta chains from one specimen sequenced in a study of early T cells in non-severe SARS-CoV-2 infection. MiXCR, run by TCRdb on the 5' RACE reads, gives a single entry per CDR3 protein. The data contain about 26,000 distinct CDR3 sequences, 5.1% of them singletons. The sample was whole blood. Receptor source: an adult who was a healthcare worker with PCR-confirmed SARS-CoV-2 infection or an uninfected control (not recorded which).

As DNA, the CDR3 is TGCGCCAGCAGTTCCGGGACAGCTGGCGAGCAGTACTTC. Protein: CASSSGTAGEQYF. The chain recombines TRBV5-1 with TRBJ2-7; 7 bases align to TRBD1. Unmatched junction bases numbered 8, after V lost 5 bases and J lost 6 bases. From germline, CDR1 is SGHRS and CDR2 YFSETQ. There are 13 residues in the CDR3.

This clonotype was counted many times. The V call is TRBV20-1, the J call TRBJ2-7, with 8 bases matching TRBD1. V shed 5 bases and J 0 bases; nucleotides not matched to a gene: 6. Germline V gene lookup returns CDR1 DFQATT and CDR2 SNEGSKA (reference sequence). The CDR3 consists of 14 residues. The CDR3 loop is CSAPRTGSSYEQYF. Written as DNA, the CDR3 is TGCAGTGCTCCCCGGACAGGGAGCTCCTACGAGCAGTACTTC.

Many counts were recorded for this clonotype. The chain recombines TRBV7-9 with TRBJ2-7; D unresolved. The germline V and J ends were trimmed by 2 bases and 6 bases, with 8 bases remaining between them. Germline CDR1 SEHNR, CDR2 FQNEAQ (reference sequence). CDR3 length: 12 residues. The DNA for the CDR3 is TGTGCCAGCAGCTTAAGCCCGCCCGAGCAGTACTTC. This translates into CASSLSPPEQYF.

This clonotype has ten or more counts. The chain joins TRBV7-6 to TRBJ2-2; D is undetermined. The CDR3 contains 14 residues. Trimming stripped 1 base from V and 4 bases from J, with 7 bases between. The germline gives CDR1 SGHVS, CDR2 FNYEAQ. CDR3 region: CASSLDQPTGELFF. The DNA of the CDR3 is TGTGCCAGCAGCTTAGACCAGCCCACCGGGGAGCTGTTTTTT.

This clonotype has more than one count but fewer than ten. This chain uses TRBV5-4 with TRBJ2-2; 8 bases align to TRBD1. Germline CDR1 SGHNT, CDR2 YYREEE (reference sequence). The length of the CDR3 is 14 residues. V lost 1 base to trimming and J lost 5 bases; unmatched junction nucleotides: 1. In nucleotides, the CDR3 is TGTGCCAGCAGCTTGACAGGGGGAACCGGGGAGCTGTTTTTT. Translating it yields CASSLTGGTGELFF.

This clonotype was seen only once. A clone one base away is much larger, so this may be a read error. This CDR3 fails to terminate in the conserved phenylalanine or tryptophan, so it likely reflects a read error. The V and J genes are TRBV5-8 and TRBJ2-3; 9 bases align to TRBD1. CDR3 length equals 15 residues. Germline CDR1 SGHTS, CDR2 YDEGEE. With 4 bases clipped from V and 3 bases from J, the junction kept 6 bases outside the gene matches. CDR3 coding DNA: TGTGCCAGCAGCCGGGGGACAGGGTTGACAGATACGCAGTATCTT. This gives the protein CASSRGTGLTDTQYL.

This clonotype is medium-sized in the sample. The V call is TRBV6-1, the J call TRBJ1-5; D uncertain. Between the trimmed V and J ends, which lost 4 bases and 6 bases, there was a span of 13 bases. Germline V CDR1 and CDR2: MNHNS, SASEGT. The CDR3 has 14 amino acids. CDR3 nucleotide sequence: TGTGCCAGCAGTGTTAATGCAGGACGTCAGCCCCAGCATTTT. This sequence encodes CASSVNAGRQPQHF.

This clonotype has at least ten counts. J is TRBJ2-3 and V is TRBV7-9; D unresolved. Per the germline V gene, CDR1 is SEHNR and CDR2 is FQNEAQ (reference sequence). There are 14 residues in the CDR3. The germline V and J ends were trimmed by 0 bases and 4 bases, with 8 bases remaining between them. Written as DNA, the CDR3 is TGTGCCAGCAGCTTAGCGTCGGGTCCAGATACGCAGTATTTT. Its protein product is CASSLASGPDTQYF.

In its sample, this clonotype was seen many times. The rearrangement uses TRBV6-4 and TRBJ2-1; a weak D match, TRBD1 (5 bases). V gave up 2 bases and J gave up 0 bases, with 14 bases separating them. This CDR3 region has 17 residues. The germline V gene has CDR1 MRHNA and CDR2 SNTAGT. The CDR3 region has the DNA TGTGCCAGCAGTGACGAGCTTACAGGTAGCTCCTACAATGAGCAGTTCTTC. It translates to CASSDELTGSSYNEQFF.

This clonotype has at least ten counts. This chain joins TRBV6-1 and TRBJ1-5; D is ambiguous. This CDR3 is 13 amino acids long. V lost 3 bases to trimming and J lost 3 bases, with 6 bases between them. Germline loops: CDR1 MNHNS, CDR2 SASEGT. CDR3 coding DNA: TGTGCCAGCAGTGAGACCACCAATCAGCCCCAGCATTTT. It translates to CASSETTNQPQHF.

The table lists this clonotype with many counts. This chain connects TRBV11-2 to TRBJ2-3, with TRBD1 as a possible D gene (6 bases). This CDR3 spans 19 amino acids. V was clipped by 3 bases and J by 2 bases, with 24 bases between them. Per germline, CDR1 SGHAT and CDR2 FQNNGV. In DNA form, the CDR3 reads TGTGCCAGCAGCTTCCGGCCCTGGGGCAAAGAGGGACACACAGATACGCAGTATTTT. This translates into CASSFRPWGKEGHTDTQYF.

This clonotype was counted many times. The chain has TRBV11-2 and TRBJ1-1; TRBD1 might be the D (6 bases). The ends were cut back, 7 bases at V and 3 bases at J, with 15 bases in the middle. CDR1 and CDR2 from the germline V gene are SGHAT and FQNNGV. CDR3 length equals 14 residues. The CDR3 nucleotides read TGTGCCAGCACCCCCGGGGGGCAGTACACTGAAGCTTTCTTT. Protein: CASTPGGQYTEAFF.

This clonotype was recorded many times. The chain carries TRBV10-3 and TRBJ2-7, with a weak D call TRBD1 (5 bases). Trimming took off 6 bases at V and 6 bases at J, with 12 bases between the two ends. Germline assignment: CDR1 ENHRY and CDR2 SYGVKD. The CDR3 loop spans 12 amino acids. The CDR3 protein is CAIRNQGGEQYF. In nucleotides, the CDR3 is TGTGCCATCAGGAATCAGGGTGGCGAGCAGTACTTC.

This clonotype was seen once. This sequence may be a read error, since a much larger clone differs from it by one base. The rearrangement joins TRBV10-2 to TRBJ2-5; D may correspond to TRBD1 or TRBD2 (6 bases each). Germline V gene sequence: CDR1 WSHSY, CDR2 SAAADI. V was shortened by 4 bases and J by 5 bases, with 11 bases between the two germline ends. The CDR3 runs 13 residues. The DNA for the CDR3 is TGCGCCAGCAGTGCCGGGGGCATGGAGACCCAGTACTTC. Amino acids: CASSAGGMETQYF.

This clonotype is termed large. The chain carries TRBV12-3 or TRBV12-4 and TRBJ2-7; tentative D call: TRBD1 (6 bases). V was trimmed by 6 bases and J by 6 bases, leaving 15 bases between them. This CDR3 spans 13 amino acids. CDR3 sequence: CASSPGDTLEQYF. CDR3 DNA: TGTGCCAGCAGCCCCGGGGACACCCTCGAGCAGTACTTC.

This clonotype turned up a few times. The CDR3 sequence is CASSPRGGSREQFF. The CDR3 region has the DNA TGTGCCAGCAGCCCTAGGGGGGGTAGCAGGGAGCAGTTCTTC. The gene calls are TRBV7-8 and TRBJ2-1; D possibly corresponds to TRBD2 (7 bases). Germline CDR1 is SGHVS and CDR2 is FQNEAQ. Trimming removed 5 bases at V and 10 bases at J, with 18 bases between. The CDR3 is 14 amino acids.

In this sample, this clonotype turned up many times. This chain links TRBV29-1 with TRBJ2-6; TRBD1 aligns across 7 bases. CDR1 and CDR2 (germline): SQVTM, ANQGSEA. V was clipped by 1 base and J by 0 bases; unmatched bases: 0. This CDR3 is built from 15 residues. The chain's CDR3 is CSVEGQGSGANVLTF. The CDR3 DNA is TGCAGCGTTGAAGGACAGGGCTCTGGGGCCAACGTCCTGACTTTC.

The J gene is TRBJ1-1, the V gene TRBV12-3 or TRBV12-4; 7 bases fit TRBD1. V lost 3 bases to trimming and J lost 5 bases; unmatched junction nucleotides: 6. This CDR3 is 14 amino acids long. CDR3 in DNA: TGTGCCAGCAGTTTCCGACAGGGAGGGACTGAAGCTTTCTTT. Encoded protein: CASSFRQGGTEAFF.

This clonotype is medium-sized by share. The V and J genes are TRBV6-5 and TRBJ2-7; D perhaps matches TRBD1 (5 bases). CDR1 MNHEY and CDR2 SVGAGI come from the germline V gene. V was clipped by 6 bases and J by 1 base, with 10 bases between them. This CDR3 has 13 residues. For the CDR3, the DNA is TGTGCCAGCAGGGAGACAGCGTCCTACGAGCAGTACTTC. This sequence encodes CASRETASYEQYF.

The table lists this clonotype with many counts. The CDR3: CASTVGTGGNQPQHF. The CDR3 bases are TGTGCCAGCACGGTAGGGACAGGGGGCAATCAGCCCCAGCATTTT. The V gene is TRBV2, the J gene TRBJ1-5; TRBD1 matches at 10 bases. This CDR3 is built from 15 residues. Germline CDR1 is SNHLY and CDR2 is FYNNEI. Trimming took 7 bases from V and 2 from J; bases not matched to a gene: 5.

In this sample, this clonotype turned up a few times. The V and J genes are TRBV5-1 and TRBJ2-5, with D maybe TRBD1 (6 bases). Trimming shortened V by 2 bases and J by 1 base, and 9 bases separated the two germline ends. CDR1 is SGHRS, CDR2 YFSETQ, per germline. This CDR3 is 14 amino acids long. The CDR3, as DNA: TGCGCCAGCAGCTTACAGGGTAGCCAAGAGACCCAGTACTTC. Amino acids: CASSLQGSQETQYF.

This clonotype appeared many times. CDR3 bases: TGTGCCAGCAGTCCGACAGGGGACATTTGGAATCAGCCCCAGCATTTT. It is translated as CASSPTGDIWNQPQHF. This chain uses TRBV6-1 with TRBJ1-5, with TRBD1 identical over 8 bases. Germline CDR1 reads MNHNS; CDR2 reads SASEGT. The length of the CDR3 is 16 residues. V shed 5 bases and J 4 bases; nucleotides not matched to a gene: 10.

CDR3 region: CASSPPPGSYEQYF. CDR3 DNA: TGTGCCAGCTCACCACCTCCAGGGTCCTACGAGCAGTACTTC. The gene calls are TRBV18 and TRBJ2-7; tentatively, D is TRBD1 (5 bases). Germline-derived CDR1 and CDR2 are KGHSH and LQKENI. The CDR3 totals 14 residues. V lost 0 bases and J 1 base, leaving 7 bases between the germline ends.

This clonotype was recorded many times. This chain uses TRBV20-1 with TRBJ2-2, with no clear D. V was trimmed by 5 bases and J by 1 base, leaving 5 bases between them. Germline lookup yields CDR1 DFQATT and CDR2 SNEGSKA (reference sequence). This CDR3 is 12 amino acids long. CDR3 sequence: CSADGNTGELFF. The DNA of the CDR3 is TGCAGTGCTGACGGGAACACCGGGGAGCTGTTTTTT.

This clonotype was counted only a few times. V and J are TRBV10-3 and TRBJ1-2, with 10 bases matching TRBD1. The CDR3 is made up of 14 amino acids. V was clipped by 6 bases and J by 3 bases; unmatched bases: 4. Germline CDR1 is ENHRY and CDR2 is SYGVKD. For the CDR3, the DNA is TGTGCCATCAGGTCAGGACAGGGGGACTATGGCTACACCTTC. As protein: CAIRSGQGDYGYTF.

The sample holds many counts of this clonotype. The rearrangement links TRBV18 to TRBJ1-5, with D possibly matching TRBD1 (6 bases). Trimming shortened V by 5 bases and J by 7 bases, and 12 bases separated the two germline ends. Germline V gives CDR1 KGHSH, CDR2 LQKENI. The CDR3 runs to 13 residues. CDR3 region: CASSVLGGQPQHF. Written as DNA, the CDR3 is TGTGCCAGCTCAGTCTTAGGGGGACAGCCCCAGCATTTT.

This clonotype was observed at least ten times. The chain has TRBV2 and TRBJ1-5, with unresolved D. CDR1 SNHLY and CDR2 FYNNEI come from the germline V gene. V was shortened by 2 bases and J by 6 bases, with 14 bases between the two germline ends. The CDR3 loop spans 15 amino acids. CDR3 in DNA: TGTGCCAGCAGTGAATTTAGGGCGGGTTTTCAGCCCCAGCATTTT. Amino acid sequence: CASSEFRAGFQPQHF.

This clonotype occurred many times. The chain links TRBV29-1 to TRBJ1-1, with 7 positions matching TRBD1. The CDR3 extends over 14 amino acids. V shed 5 bases and J 0 bases; nucleotides not matched to a gene: 6. Germline lookup yields CDR1 SQVTM and CDR2 ANQGSEA. CDR3 sequence: CSVRGQMMNTEAFF. The DNA for the CDR3 is TGCAGCGTTAGGGGGCAGATGATGAACACTGAAGCTTTCTTT.

This clonotype has more than one count but fewer than ten. The chain uses TRBV29-1 and TRBJ2-7; the match to TRBD1 covers 8 bases. CDR3 length equals 14 residues. The V gene end was trimmed by 6 bases and the J gene end by 5 bases; junction bases not matched to a gene: 12. Germline V CDR1 and CDR2: SQVTM, ANQGSEA. The CDR3: CSVERQGYSDEQYF. The CDR3 coding sequence is TGCAGCGTGGAGAGACAGGGGTATTCCGACGAGCAGTACTTC.

The chain employs TRBV3-1 and TRBJ2-3; 13 bases map to TRBD2. This CDR3 is built from 19 residues. V was clipped by 5 bases and J by 0 bases; unmatched bases: 11. Looked up from germline, CDR1 is LGHDT and CDR2 is YNNKEL (reference sequence). CDR3 in amino acids: CASSSRLAGGLTSTDTQYF. CDR3 nucleotides: TGTGCCAGCAGCAGCCGACTAGCGGGGGGTCTTACTAGCACAGATACGCAGTATTTT.

This clonotype was counted only a few times. The chain couples TRBV7-6 to TRBJ2-5; tentatively, D is TRBD1 or TRBD2 (6 bases each). The V and J ends lost 5 bases and 5 bases respectively, with 18 bases between them. Per germline, CDR1 SGHVS and CDR2 FNYEAQ. CDR3 length: 15 amino acids. The CDR3 loop is CASSLGGDSGETQYF. CDR3 nucleotides: TGTGCCAGCAGCCTCGGGGGCGACAGCGGGGAGACCCAGTACTTC.

This clonotype has only a few counts. The chain couples TRBV2 to TRBJ2-7; TRBD1 matches at 7 bases. Germline assignment: CDR1 SNHLY and CDR2 FYNNEI. V lost 6 bases and J lost 3; bases outside the gene matches: 8. The CDR3 runs to 14 residues. The CDR3 sequence: CASRAGQVDYEQYF. The CDR3 DNA follows: TGTGCCAGCAGGGCCGGACAGGTAGACTACGAGCAGTACTTC.